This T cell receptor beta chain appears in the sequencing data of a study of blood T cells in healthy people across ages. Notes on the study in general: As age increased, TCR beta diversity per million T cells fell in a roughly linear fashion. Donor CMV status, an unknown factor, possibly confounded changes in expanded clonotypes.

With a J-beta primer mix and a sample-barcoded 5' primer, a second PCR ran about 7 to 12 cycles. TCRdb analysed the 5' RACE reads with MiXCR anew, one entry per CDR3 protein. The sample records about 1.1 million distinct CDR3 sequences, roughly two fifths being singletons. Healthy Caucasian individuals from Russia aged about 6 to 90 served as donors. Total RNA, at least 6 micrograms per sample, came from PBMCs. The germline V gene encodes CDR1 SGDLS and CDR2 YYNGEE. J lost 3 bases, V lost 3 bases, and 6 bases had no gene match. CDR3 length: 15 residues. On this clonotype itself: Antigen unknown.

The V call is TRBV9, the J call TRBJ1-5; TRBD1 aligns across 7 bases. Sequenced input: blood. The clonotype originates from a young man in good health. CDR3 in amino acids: CASSAGGQVNQPQHF. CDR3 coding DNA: TGTGCCAGCAGCGCCGGAGGACAGGTCAATCAGCCCCAGCATTTT.